This T cell receptor (beta chain) was obtained from a study of beta chain features in type 1 diabetes. The sample holds a few counts of this clone. The sample holds other DNA sequences that translate to the same CDR3. The study reverse transcribed the entire isolated RNA, so it sequenced expressed TCRB transcripts. Clones were read by immunoSEQ multiplex PCR, and TCRdb kept only the in-frame ones, dropping some. The table has about 930,000 clones, under 20% seen once. The V segment lost 1 base and the J segment 6 bases; nucleotides outside the gene matches: 4. In germline, CDR1 is KGHSH, CDR2 LQKENI. This CDR3 region has 15 residues.

Specimen: naive CD4+ T cells from blood. The chain couples TRBV18 to TRBJ2-3; 10 bases line up with TRBD2. This TCR was recovered from a woman between 18 and 29 years old in good health. The CDR3 here is CASSPLAGGPDTQYF. CDR3 sequence (DNA): TGTGCCAGCTCACCACTAGCGGGAGGTCCCGATACGCAGTATTTT.